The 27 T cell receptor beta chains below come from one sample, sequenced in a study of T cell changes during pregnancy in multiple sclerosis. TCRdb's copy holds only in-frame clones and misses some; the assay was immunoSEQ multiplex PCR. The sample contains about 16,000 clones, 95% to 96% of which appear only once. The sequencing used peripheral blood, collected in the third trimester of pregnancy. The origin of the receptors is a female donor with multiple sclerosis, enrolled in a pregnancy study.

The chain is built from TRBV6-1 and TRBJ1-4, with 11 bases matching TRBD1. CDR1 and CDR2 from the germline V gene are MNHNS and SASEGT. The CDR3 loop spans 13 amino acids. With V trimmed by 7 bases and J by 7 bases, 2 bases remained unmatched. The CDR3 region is CASKDRGLEKLFF. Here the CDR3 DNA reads TGTGCCAGCAAGGACAGGGGGCTTGAAAAACTGTTTTTT.

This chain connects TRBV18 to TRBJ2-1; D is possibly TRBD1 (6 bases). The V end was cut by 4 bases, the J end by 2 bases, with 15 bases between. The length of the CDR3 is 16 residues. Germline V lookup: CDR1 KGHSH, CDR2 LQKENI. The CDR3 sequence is CASSQLDSLTYNEQFF. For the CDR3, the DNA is TGTGCCAGCTCACAATTGGACAGTCTTACCTACAATGAGCAGTTCTTC.

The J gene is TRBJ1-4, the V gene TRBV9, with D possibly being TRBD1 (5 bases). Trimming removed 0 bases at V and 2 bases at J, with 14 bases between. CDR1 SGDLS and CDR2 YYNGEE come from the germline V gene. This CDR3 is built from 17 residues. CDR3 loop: CASSVDGGEETNEKLFF. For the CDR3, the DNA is TGTGCCAGCAGCGTAGATGGAGGGGAAGAGACTAATGAAAAACTGTTTTTT.

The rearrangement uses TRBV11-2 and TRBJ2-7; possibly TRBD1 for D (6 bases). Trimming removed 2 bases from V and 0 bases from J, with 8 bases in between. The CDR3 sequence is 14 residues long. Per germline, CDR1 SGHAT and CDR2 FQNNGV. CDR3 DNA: TGTGCCAGCAGCTTAAGGGGGACCTCCTACGAGCAGTACTTC. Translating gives CASSLRGTSYEQYF.

CDR3 in amino acids: CASSRGGKNEKLFF. CDR3 bases: TGCGCCAGCAGCCGAGGAGGGAAGAATGAAAAACTGTTTTTT. The chain carries TRBV5-1 and TRBJ1-4; D unclear. V gave up 4 bases and J gave up 5 bases, with 12 bases separating them. The germline CDR1 and CDR2 sequences are SGHRS and YFSETQ. This CDR3 has 14 residues. The whole variable domain, filled in from reference TRBV5-1 and TRBJ1-4, reads KAGVTQTPRYLIKTRGQQVTLSCSPISGHRSVSWYQQTPGQGLQFLFEYFSETQRNKGNFPGRFSGRQFSNSRSEMNVSTLELGDSALYLCASSRGGKNEKLFFGSGTQLSVL.

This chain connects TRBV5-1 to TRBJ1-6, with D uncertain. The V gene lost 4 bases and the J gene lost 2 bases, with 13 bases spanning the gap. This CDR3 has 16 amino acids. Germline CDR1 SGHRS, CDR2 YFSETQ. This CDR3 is CASSVSGEAYNSPLHF. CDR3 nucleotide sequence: TGCGCCAGCAGCGTGAGCGGGGAGGCCTATAATTCACCCCTCCACTTT.

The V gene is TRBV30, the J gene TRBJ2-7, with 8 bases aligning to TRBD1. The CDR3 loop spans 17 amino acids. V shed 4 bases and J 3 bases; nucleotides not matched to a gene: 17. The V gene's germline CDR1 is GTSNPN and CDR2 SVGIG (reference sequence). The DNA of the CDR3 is TGTGCCTGGAAGGATTGGACCGGGACAGGTATTAACTACGAGCAGTACTTC. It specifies CAWKDWTGTGINYEQYF.

The CDR3 loop is CASSVGQGNTEAFF. CDR3 bases: TGTGCCAGCAGTGTGGGACAGGGGAACACTGAAGCTTTCTTT. This chain joins TRBV2 and TRBJ1-1, with 9 bases identical to TRBD1. V lost 4 bases, J lost 1 base, and 1 base stayed unmatched. Germline values: CDR1 SNHLY, CDR2 FYNNEI. This CDR3 has 14 residues.

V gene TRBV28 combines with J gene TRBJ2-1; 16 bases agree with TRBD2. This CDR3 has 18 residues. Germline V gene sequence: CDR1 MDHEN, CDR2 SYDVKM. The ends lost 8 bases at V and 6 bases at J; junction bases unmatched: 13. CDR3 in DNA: TGTGCCAGCCCCCCGGGACTAGCGGGAGGGCCGGGTTTCAATGAGCAGTTCTTC. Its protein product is CASPPGLAGGPGFNEQFF.

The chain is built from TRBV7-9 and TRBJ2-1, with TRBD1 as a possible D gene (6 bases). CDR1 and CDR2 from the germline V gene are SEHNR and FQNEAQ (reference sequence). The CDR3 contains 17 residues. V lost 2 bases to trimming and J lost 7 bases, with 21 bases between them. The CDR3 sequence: CASSLLAQGPGRNEQFF. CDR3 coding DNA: TGTGCCAGCAGCTTATTAGCCCAGGGGCCCGGCAGGAATGAGCAGTTCTTC.

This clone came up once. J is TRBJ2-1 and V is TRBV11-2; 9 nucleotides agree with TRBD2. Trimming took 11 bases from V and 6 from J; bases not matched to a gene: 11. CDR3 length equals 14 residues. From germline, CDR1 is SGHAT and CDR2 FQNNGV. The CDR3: CASSRTSVANEQFF. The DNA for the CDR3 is TGTGCCTCCTCTCGGACTAGCGTTGCCAATGAGCAGTTCTTC.

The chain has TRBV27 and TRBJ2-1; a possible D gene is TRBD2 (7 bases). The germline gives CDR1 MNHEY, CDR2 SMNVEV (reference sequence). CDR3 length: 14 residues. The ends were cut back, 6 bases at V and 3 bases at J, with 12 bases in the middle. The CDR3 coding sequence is TGTGCCAGCAGCCGGGGGGACATCTACAATGAGCAGTTCTTC. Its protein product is CASSRGDIYNEQFF.

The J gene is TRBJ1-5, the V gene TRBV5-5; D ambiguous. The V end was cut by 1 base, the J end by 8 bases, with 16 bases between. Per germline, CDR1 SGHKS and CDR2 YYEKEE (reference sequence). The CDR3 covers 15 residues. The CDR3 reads CASSLREGTVEPQHF. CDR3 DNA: TGTGCCAGCAGCTTGAGGGAGGGCACGGTGGAGCCCCAGCATTTT.

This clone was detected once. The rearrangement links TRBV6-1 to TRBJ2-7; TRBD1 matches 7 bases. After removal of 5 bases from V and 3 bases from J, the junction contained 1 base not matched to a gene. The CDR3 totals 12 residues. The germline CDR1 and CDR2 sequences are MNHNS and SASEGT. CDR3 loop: CASSRTGYEQYF. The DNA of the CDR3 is TGTGCCAGCAGTAGGACAGGCTACGAGCAGTACTTC.

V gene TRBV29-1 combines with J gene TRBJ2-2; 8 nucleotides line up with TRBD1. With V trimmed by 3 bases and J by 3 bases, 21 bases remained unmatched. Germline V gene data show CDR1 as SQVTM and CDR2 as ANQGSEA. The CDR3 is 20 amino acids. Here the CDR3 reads CSVDRGRDGGNPGDTGELFF. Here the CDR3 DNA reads TGCAGCGTTGACAGGGGGCGAGACGGCGGCAACCCCGGGGACACCGGGGAGCTGTTTTTT.

CDR3 protein: CASSRARGSADTQYF. The CDR3 DNA reads as TGTGCCAGCAGCAGGGCCAGGGGTAGTGCGGATACGCAGTATTTT. V is TRBV21-1 and J is TRBJ2-3; TRBD1, the table's D call, lacks a check against the DNA. TRBV21-1 is a pseudogene locus. The CDR3 length is 15 residues.

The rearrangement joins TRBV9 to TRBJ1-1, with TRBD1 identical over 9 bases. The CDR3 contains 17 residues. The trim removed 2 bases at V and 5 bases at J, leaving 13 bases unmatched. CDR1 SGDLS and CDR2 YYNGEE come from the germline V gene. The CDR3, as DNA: TGTGCCAGCAGCGTCCTCCCCACAGGGGGCAAGGGGACTGAAGCTTTCTTT. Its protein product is CASSVLPTGGKGTEAFF.

The DNA for the CDR3 is TGCGCCAGCAGCTTGGATGCGGGTGGGACAGATACGCAGTATTTT. This encodes CASSLDAGGTDTQYF. V is TRBV5-1 and J is TRBJ2-3; D may be TRBD2 (5 bases). V dropped 0 bases and J dropped 3 bases, with 11 bases sitting between them. The germline gives CDR1 SGHRS, CDR2 YFSETQ. The CDR3 totals 15 residues.

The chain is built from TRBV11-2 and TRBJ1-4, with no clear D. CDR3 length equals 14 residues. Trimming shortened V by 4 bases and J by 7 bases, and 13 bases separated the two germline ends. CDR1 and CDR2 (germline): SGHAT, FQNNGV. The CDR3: CASSSREIGEKLFF. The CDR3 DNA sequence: TGTGCCAGCAGCTCGAGGGAAATTGGTGAAAAACTGTTTTTT. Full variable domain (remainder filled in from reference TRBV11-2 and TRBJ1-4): EAGVAQSPRYKIIEKRQSVAFWCNPISGHATLYWYQQILGQGPKLLIQFQNNGVVDDSQLPKDRFSAERLKGVDSTLKIQPAKLEDSAVYLCASSSREIGEKLFFGSGTQLSVL.

The CDR3 protein is CASIRGGVNTEAFF. The CDR3 DNA reads TGTGCCAGCATTCGGGGGGGGGTGAACACTGAAGCTTTCTTT. J is TRBJ1-1 and V is TRBV28; D might be TRBD1 (5 bases). With 7 bases removed from V and 0 bases from J, the gap between germline ends came to 12 bases. Germline V gene lookup returns CDR1 MDHEN and CDR2 SYDVKM. CDR3 length equals 14 residues.

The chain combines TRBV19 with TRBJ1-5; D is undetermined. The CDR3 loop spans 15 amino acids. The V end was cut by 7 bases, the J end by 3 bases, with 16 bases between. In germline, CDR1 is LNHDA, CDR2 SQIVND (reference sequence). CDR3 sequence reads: CASTPTGNVNQPQHF. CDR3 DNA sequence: TGTGCCAGTACCCCGACCGGGAATGTCAATCAGCCCCAGCATTTT.

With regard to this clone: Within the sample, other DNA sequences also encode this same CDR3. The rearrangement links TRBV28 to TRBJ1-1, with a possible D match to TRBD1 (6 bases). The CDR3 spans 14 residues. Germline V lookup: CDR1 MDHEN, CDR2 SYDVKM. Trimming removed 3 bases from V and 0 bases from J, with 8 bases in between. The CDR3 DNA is TGTGCCAGCAGTTTGGGACACATGAACACTGAAGCTTTCTTT. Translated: CASSLGHMNTEAFF.

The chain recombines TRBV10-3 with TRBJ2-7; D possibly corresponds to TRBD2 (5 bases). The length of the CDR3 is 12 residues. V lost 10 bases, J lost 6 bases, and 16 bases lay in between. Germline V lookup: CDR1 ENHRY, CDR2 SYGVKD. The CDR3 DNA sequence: TGTGCCACCCAACCTCCAGGAGGCGAGCAGTACTTC. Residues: CATQPPGGEQYF.

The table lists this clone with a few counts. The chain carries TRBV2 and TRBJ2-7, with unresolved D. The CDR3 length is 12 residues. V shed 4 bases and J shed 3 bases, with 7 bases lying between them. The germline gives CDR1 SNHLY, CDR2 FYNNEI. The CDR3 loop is CASSVEFYEQYF. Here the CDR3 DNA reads TGTGCCAGCAGTGTCGAGTTCTACGAGCAGTACTTC.

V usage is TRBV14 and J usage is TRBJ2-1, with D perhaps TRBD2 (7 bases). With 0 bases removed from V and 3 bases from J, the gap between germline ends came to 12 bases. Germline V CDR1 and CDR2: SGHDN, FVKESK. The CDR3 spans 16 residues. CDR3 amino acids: CASSQDRGGNYNEQFF. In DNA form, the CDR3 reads TGTGCCAGCAGCCAAGATAGGGGGGGAAACTACAATGAGCAGTTCTTC.

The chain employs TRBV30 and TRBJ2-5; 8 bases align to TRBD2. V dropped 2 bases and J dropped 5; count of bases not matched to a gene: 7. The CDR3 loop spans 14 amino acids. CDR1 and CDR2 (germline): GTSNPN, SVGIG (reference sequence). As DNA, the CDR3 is TGTGCCTGGAGTACCCAGCGGGAGACGGAGACCCAGTACTTC. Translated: CAWSTQRETETQYF.

The CDR3: CASSLGGGTEAFF. As DNA, the CDR3 is TGTGCCAGCAGTTTGGGGGGTGGCACTGAAGCTTTCTTT. This rearrangement joins TRBV28 to TRBJ1-1, with a tentative D call TRBD1 (5 bases). Looked up from germline, CDR1 is MDHEN and CDR2 is SYDVKM. The CDR3 runs to 13 residues. Trimming removed 3 bases from V and 4 bases from J, with 9 bases in between.